This T cell receptor beta chain was identified during a study of blood T cell repertoires in COVID-19. Background on the study: There were acute and convalescent COVID-19 samples, and they came from the United States, Italy and Spain. Sample material is recorded as cDNA or gDNA derived from T cells, B-cell-depleted T cells, or PBMCs.

V shed 7 bases and J 2 bases; nucleotides not matched to a gene: 5. CDR1 and CDR2 (germline): LGHNA, YSLEER. The CDR3 is 15 residues long. Original handling: Reference gene primer amplification gave nucleated cell count estimates. Assay: immunoSEQ multiplex PCR; the TCRdb copy retains only in-frame clones and omits some. The V and J calls and the clone size are those of that table, but D and trimming were determined from the DNA. Of around 61,000 clones in the sample, around 80% were seen once. This TCR was sampled from a man older than 75 with acute or convalescent COVID-19. The sequencing sample was made of peripheral blood. This chain connects TRBV4-3 to TRBJ2-7; the match to TRBD2 covers 13 bases. CDR3 nucleotides: TGCGCCAGCACGCTACTAGCGGGGGGGCCCTACGAGCAGTACTTC. It encodes CASTLLAGGPYEQYF.